The 10 T cell receptor beta chains presented below share a single source sample, sequenced in a study of T cell responses to AZD1222 COVID-19 vaccine. Clones were sequenced by immunoSEQ multiplex PCR, and TCRdb holds only the in-frame ones, with some missing. The sample lists about 150,000 clones, 92% occurring once. The input for sequencing was peripheral blood, taken 28 days after the second AZD1222 dose. The receptors originated from an adult who received the AZD1222 COVID-19 vaccine.

This chain links TRBV7-8 with TRBJ1-2; 7 bases agree with TRBD1. The V and J ends lost 3 bases and 6 bases, in that order; junction bases with no gene match: 4. Germline assignment: CDR1 SGHVS and CDR2 FQNEAQ. The CDR3 length is 13 residues. CDR3 residues: CASSFTGVDGYTF. In nucleotides, the CDR3 is TGTGCCAGCAGCTTCACAGGGGTGGATGGCTACACCTTC.

The V call is TRBV7-8, the J call TRBJ1-3; no clear D. Trimming cost V 8 bases and J 2 bases, with 16 bases left between them. CDR1 and CDR2 from the germline V gene are SGHVS and FQNEAQ. The CDR3 has 15 residues. CDR3 protein: CASSPNRLPGNTIYF. DNA for the CDR3: TGTGCCAGCTCCCCCAACCGTTTACCTGGAAACACCATATATTTT.

This rearrangement joins TRBV21-1 to TRBJ2-1; TRBD2, the table's D call, was not compared with the DNA. TRBV21-1 is shown as a pseudogene. This CDR3 is built from 15 residues. CDR3 nucleotide sequence: TGTGCCAGCAGCAAAGGTGAGCGGTCTTACAATGAGCAGTTCTTC. This sequence encodes CASSKGERSYNEQFF.

The chain links TRBV12-3 or TRBV12-4 to TRBJ2-7; D remains unclear. CDR3 length equals 12 residues. V gave up 4 bases and J gave up 2 bases, with 6 bases separating them. The CDR3: CASSYGPYEQYF. CDR3 nucleotides: TGTGCCAGCAGTTACGGCCCCTACGAGCAGTACTTC.

The rearrangement uses TRBV11-3 and TRBJ2-7; weak D call: TRBD1 (6 bases). V was shortened by 3 bases and J by 1 base, with 13 bases between the two germline ends. The CDR3 length is 15 residues. The V gene's germline CDR1 is SGHNT and CDR2 YENEEA. The CDR3 DNA reads as TGTGCCAGCAGCTTGGGCAGGGGCTCATCCTACGAGCAGTACTTC. It encodes CASSLGRGSSYEQYF.

The chain is built from TRBV27 and TRBJ1-2, with D unclear. There are 11 residues in the CDR3. The V gene lost 5 bases and the J gene lost 5 bases, with 6 bases spanning the gap. CDR1 and CDR2 (germline): MNHEY, SMNVEV (reference sequence). The chain's CDR3 is CASSLKYGYTF. CDR3 DNA: TGTGCCAGCAGTCTCAAGTATGGCTACACCTTC.

V gene TRBV27 combines with J gene TRBJ2-2; 11 bases are a match to TRBD2. The CDR3 has 12 residues. Losses at the gene ends were 11 bases for V and 5 bases for J; bases not matched to a gene: 1. CDR1 is MNHEY and CDR2 is SMNVEV in the germline V gene (reference sequence). In DNA, the CDR3 is TGTGCCTCTAGCGGGGGGACCGGGGAGCTGTTTTTT. Its translation is CASSGGTGELFF.

The V and J genes are TRBV5-8 and TRBJ1-5; D is uncertain. The CDR3 length is 15 residues. Germline V lookup: CDR1 SGHTS, CDR2 YDEGEE. V lost 2 bases to trimming and J lost 5 bases, with 14 bases between them. The CDR3 here is CASSLRWARDQPQHF. The CDR3 bases are TGTGCCAGCAGCTTACGATGGGCGAGGGATCAGCCCCAGCATTTT.

The chain is built from TRBV5-1 and TRBJ1-1; no clear D. V was pared by 1 base and J by 1 base, with 11 bases between. The germline CDR1 and CDR2 sequences are SGHRS and YFSETQ. CDR3 size: 15 residues. CDR3 in DNA: TGCGCCAGCAGCTTGTCTACAGCAGAGAACACTGAAGCTTTCTTT. Its translation is CASSLSTAENTEAFF.

The chain combines TRBV10-1 with TRBJ1-5; D call uncertain. Trimming pared 5 bases from V and 5 bases from J, leaving 10 bases between. Germline CDR1 and CDR2: WNHNN and SYGVQD (reference sequence). The CDR3 extends over 13 amino acids. CDR3 nucleotides: TGCGCCAGCAGTCCAACATTGGATCAGCCCCAGCATTTT. This codes for CASSPTLDQPQHF.